This T cell receptor beta chain was documented in a study of response to subunit inactivated influenza vaccine. Regarding the study as a whole: T cells newly recruited by each seasonal influenza vaccination are few, the authors suggested.

CDR1 and CDR2 (germline): MNHEY, SVGEGT. This CDR3 comprises 14 residues. V was clipped by 6 bases and J by 2 bases; unmatched bases: 6. In TCRdb, the RT-PCR reads were re-called with MiXCR into one record per CDR3 protein. Among hundreds of thousands of distinct CDR3 sequences listed, 10% to 15% were seen once. Note on this clonotype: Its antigen is as yet unknown.

Specimen: PBMCs from blood, collected on the day of vaccination. This clonotype originated in a man in his fifties or sixties who received an inactivated influenza vaccine. This sequence joins TRBV6-2 or TRBV6-3 and TRBJ2-5; 7 nucleotides match TRBD1. CDR3 DNA: TGTGCCAGCAGGGATACGGACAGGCAAGAGACCCAGTACTTC. It encodes CASRDTDRQETQYF.